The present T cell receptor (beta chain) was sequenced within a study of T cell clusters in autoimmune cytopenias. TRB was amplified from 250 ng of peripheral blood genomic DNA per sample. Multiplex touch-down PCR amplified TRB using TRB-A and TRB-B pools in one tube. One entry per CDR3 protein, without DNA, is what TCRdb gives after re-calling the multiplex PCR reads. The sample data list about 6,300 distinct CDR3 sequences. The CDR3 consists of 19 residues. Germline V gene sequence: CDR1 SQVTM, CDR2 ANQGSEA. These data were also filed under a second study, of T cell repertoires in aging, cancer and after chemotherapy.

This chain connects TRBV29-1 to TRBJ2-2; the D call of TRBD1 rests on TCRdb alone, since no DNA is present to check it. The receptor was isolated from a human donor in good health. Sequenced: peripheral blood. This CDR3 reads CSVWTGKNIQYFGAGELFF.